This record concerns one T cell receptor beta chain sequence. Antigen unknown. The entry originates in a study of T cell responses to AZD1222 COVID-19 vaccine. Here immunoSEQ multiplex PCR was the method, and the copy in TCRdb shows in-frame clones only, minus some. The data contain more than 120,000 clones, under 95% of them singletons. The CDR3 extends over 12 amino acids. Between the trimmed V and J ends, which lost 3 bases and 4 bases, there was a span of 6 bases. Germline loops: CDR1 DFQATT, CDR2 SNEGSKA (reference sequence). Study results and caveats: Unmutated variant regions are reportedly targeted by nearly half of spike-specific TCRs.

The TCR sequence derives from an adult in good health. The V and J genes are TRBV20-1 and TRBJ2-2; D uncertain. This material consisted of peripheral blood, taken on day 0 of AZD1222 vaccination. The CDR3 sequence: CSASAATGELFF. CDR3 in DNA: TGCAGTGCTAGTGCGGCCACCGGGGAGCTGTTTTTT.